The clone carrying this T cell receptor beta chain has just a few counts. This may be a read error, as it is one base from a much larger clone. This CDR3 fails to terminate in the conserved phenylalanine or tryptophan, so it likely reflects a read error. CDR1 is MNHEY and CDR2 is SVGAGI in the germline V gene. The ends lost 0 bases at V and 6 bases at J; junction bases unmatched: 11. The CDR3 loop spans 16 amino acids. These data belong to a study of prognosis after radiotherapy for stage I lung cancer. TCR beta CDR3 amplification from genomic DNA was performed by two-round multiplex PCR. Initially, in first-round PCR, primers specific to each TRBV and TRBJ gene were used. In TCRdb, the multiplex PCR reads were re-called with MiXCR into one record per CDR3 protein. The sample has tens of thousands of distinct CDR3 sequences, around 27% seen once; the top ten hold 6% to 9%.

The sample was PBMCs, taken before or after stereotactic body radiation therapy (not recorded which). The clonotype originates from a donor over 45 with non-small cell lung cancer. The chain employs TRBV6-5 and TRBJ2-7; 7 positions agree with TRBD2. For the CDR3, the DNA is TGTGCCAGCAGTTACTCGATGGCGGGGGTATCTCCCGAGCAGTACCTC. This sequence encodes CASSYSMAGVSPEQYL.